Presented here are 8 T cell receptor beta chains from one specimen sequenced in a study of response to subunit inactivated influenza vaccine. TCRdb processed the RT-PCR reads anew with MiXCR; each CDR3 protein has one entry. The sample records around 850,000 distinct CDR3 sequences, less than 20% being singletons. The starting material was PBMCs from blood, obtained 4 to 6 days after vaccination. The receptors derive from a man in his fifties or sixties who received an inactivated influenza vaccine.

This clonotype was seen a handful of times. The V gene is TRBV5-1, the J gene TRBJ2-2; 7 bases are shared with TRBD2. There are 20 residues in the CDR3. Germline CDR1 SGHRS, CDR2 YFSETQ. V was pared by 2 bases and J by 0 bases, with 16 bases of the junction left unmatched. The CDR3 sequence is CASSFSSPGTTIANTGELFF. The CDR3 DNA is TGCGCCAGCAGCTTCTCTTCGCCGGGGACTACTATCGCGAACACCGGGGAGCTGTTTTTT.

This clonotype was counted only a few times. This CDR3 reads CSAKIRDGGDTGELFF. The DNA of the CDR3 is TGCAGTGCTAAGATTAGGGACGGTGGGGACACCGGGGAGCTGTTTTTT. The rearrangement uses TRBV20-1 and TRBJ2-2, with D perhaps matching TRBD1 or TRBD2 (5 bases each). CDR3 length: 16 amino acids. Trimming removed 4 bases from V and 3 bases from J, with 18 bases in between. In germline, CDR1 is DFQATT, CDR2 SNEGSKA (reference sequence).

This rearrangement joins TRBV12-3 or TRBV12-4 to TRBJ2-7; 9 bases agree with TRBD1. Trimming cost V 3 bases and J 3 bases; bases outside gene matches: 3. CDR3 length: 14 residues. CDR3 nucleotide sequence: TGTGCCAGCAGTTTTATGGGACAGGGCTACGAGCAGTACTTC. Protein: CASSFMGQGYEQYF.

The rearrangement joins TRBV4-3 to TRBJ2-7; 12 bases map to TRBD1. The CDR3 runs 15 residues. Germline lookup yields CDR1 LGHNA and CDR2 YSLEER. The ends lost 4 bases at V and 5 bases at J; junction bases unmatched: 6. The CDR3 protein is CASSPGGTGGHEQYF. CDR3 nucleotides: TGCGCCAGCAGCCCCGGGGGGACAGGGGGCCACGAGCAGTACTTC.

This clonotype was detected once. CDR3 coding DNA: TGTGCCTGGAGCCAGGGCCAAGGCACAGATACGCAGTATTTT. Residues: CAWSQGQGTDTQYF. The chain uses TRBV30 and TRBJ2-3, with a tentative D call TRBD1 (5 bases). Trimming cost V 3 bases and J 1 base, with 11 bases left between them. The CDR3 runs to 14 residues. Germline CDR1 is GTSNPN and CDR2 is SVGIG (reference sequence).

This clonotype has at least ten counts. The chain recombines TRBV7-9 with TRBJ2-4; a weak D match, TRBD2 (5 bases). The V end lost 1 base, the J end lost 8 bases, and 12 bases lay between the germline ends. The CDR3 covers 14 residues. Germline V lookup: CDR1 SEHNR, CDR2 FQNEAQ (reference sequence). CDR3 in amino acids: CASSLGQVGDIQYF. In DNA form, the CDR3 reads TGTGCCAGCAGCTTAGGGCAGGTGGGAGACATTCAGTACTTC. Full variable domain (remainder filled in from reference TRBV7-9 and TRBJ2-4): DTGVSQNPRHKITKRGQNVTFRCDPISEHNRLYWYRQTLGQGPEFLTYFQNEAQLEKSRLLSDRFSAERPKGSFSTLEIQRTEQGDSAMYLCASSLGQVGDIQYFGAGTRLSVL.

For this clonotype: Since a much larger clone is just one base distant, this may be a read error. The chain combines TRBV29-1 with TRBJ2-1; D not resolved. CDR1 is SQVTM, CDR2 ANQGSEA, per germline. The CDR3 covers 12 residues. CDR3 region: CSVEEVRNEQCF. CDR3 DNA: TGCAGCGTTGAAGAGGTGAGAAATGAGCAGTGCTTC.

This chain links TRBV5-1 with TRBJ2-5, with D uncertain. Trimming shortened V by 0 bases and J by 1 base, and 10 bases separated the two germline ends. CDR1 and CDR2 from the germline V gene are SGHRS and YFSETQ. The CDR3 runs to 15 residues. The CDR3 region has the DNA TGCGCCAGCAGCTTGGCCGATGGGGTCCAAGAGACCCAGTACTTC. This sequence encodes CASSLADGVQETQYF.